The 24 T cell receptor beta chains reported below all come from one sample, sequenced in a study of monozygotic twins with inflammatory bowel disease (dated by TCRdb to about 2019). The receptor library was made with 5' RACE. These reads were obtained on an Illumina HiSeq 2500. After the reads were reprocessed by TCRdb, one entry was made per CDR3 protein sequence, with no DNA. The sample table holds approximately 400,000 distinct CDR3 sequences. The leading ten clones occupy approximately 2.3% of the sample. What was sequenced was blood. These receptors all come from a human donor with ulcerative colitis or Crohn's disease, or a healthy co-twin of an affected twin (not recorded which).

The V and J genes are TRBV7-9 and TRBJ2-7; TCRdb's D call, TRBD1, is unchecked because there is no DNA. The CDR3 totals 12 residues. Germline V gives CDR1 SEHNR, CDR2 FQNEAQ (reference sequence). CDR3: CASSLRDSEQYF.

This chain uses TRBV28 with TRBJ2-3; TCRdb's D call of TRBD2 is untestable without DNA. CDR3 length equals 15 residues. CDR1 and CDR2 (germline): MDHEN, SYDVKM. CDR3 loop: CASSRTSGRRDTQYF.

The CDR3 spells CAISPEQGGDTQYF. The chain is built from TRBV10-3 and TRBJ2-3; TCRdb's assignment of TRBD1 cannot be checked, as there is no DNA. The CDR3 length is 14 residues. The V gene's germline CDR1 is ENHRY and CDR2 SYGVKD.

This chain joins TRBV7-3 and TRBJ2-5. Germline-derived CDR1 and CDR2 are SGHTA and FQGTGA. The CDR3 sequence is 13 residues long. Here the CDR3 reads CASSATVQETQYF.

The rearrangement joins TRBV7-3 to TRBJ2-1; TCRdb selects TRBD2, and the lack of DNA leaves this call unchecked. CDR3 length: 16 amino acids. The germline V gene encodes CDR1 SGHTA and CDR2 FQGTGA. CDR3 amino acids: CASSSSPRLSGHEQFF.

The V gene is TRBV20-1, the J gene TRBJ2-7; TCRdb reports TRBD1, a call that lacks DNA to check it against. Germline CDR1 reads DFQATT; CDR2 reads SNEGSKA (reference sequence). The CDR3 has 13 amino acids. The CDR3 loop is CSAAGTSSYEQYF.

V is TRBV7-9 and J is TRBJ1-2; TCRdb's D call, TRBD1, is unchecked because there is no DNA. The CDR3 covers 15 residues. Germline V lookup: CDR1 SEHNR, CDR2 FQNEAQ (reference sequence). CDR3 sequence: CASSSLRGWNYGYTF. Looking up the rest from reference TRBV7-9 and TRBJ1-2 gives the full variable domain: DTGVSQNPRHKITKRGQNVTFRCDPISEHNRLYWYRQTLGQGPEFLTYFQNEAQLEKSRLLSDRFSAERPKGSFSTLEIQRTEQGDSAMYLCASSSLRGWNYGYTFGSGTRLTVV.

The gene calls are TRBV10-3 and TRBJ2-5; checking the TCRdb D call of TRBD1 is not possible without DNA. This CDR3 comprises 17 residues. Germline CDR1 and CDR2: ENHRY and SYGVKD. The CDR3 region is CAISESLGTGSQETQYF.

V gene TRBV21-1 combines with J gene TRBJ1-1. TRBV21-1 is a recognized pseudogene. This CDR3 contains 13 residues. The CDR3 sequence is CASNPPRGTEAFF.

CDR3 residues: CASSLPGASAGELFF. The chain carries TRBV7-2 and TRBJ2-2. Germline lookup yields CDR1 SGHTA and CDR2 FQGNSA. This CDR3 comprises 15 residues.

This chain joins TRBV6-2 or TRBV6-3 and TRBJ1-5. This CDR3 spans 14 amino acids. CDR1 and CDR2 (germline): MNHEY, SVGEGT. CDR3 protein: CASSYYPDNQPQHF.

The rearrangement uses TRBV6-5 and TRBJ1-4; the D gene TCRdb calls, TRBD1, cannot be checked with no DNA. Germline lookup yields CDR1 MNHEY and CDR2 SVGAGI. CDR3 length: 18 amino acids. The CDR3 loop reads CASSYSPRSRGANEKLFF.

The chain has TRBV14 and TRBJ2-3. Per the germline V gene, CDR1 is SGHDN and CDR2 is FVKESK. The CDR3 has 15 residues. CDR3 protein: CASSHVLGSTDTQYF. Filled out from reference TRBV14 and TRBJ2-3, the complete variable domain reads EAGVTQFPSHSVIEKGQTVTLRCDPISGHDNLYWYRRVMGKEIKFLLHFVKESKQDESGMPNNRFLAERTGGTYSTLKVQPAELEDSGVYFCASSHVLGSTDTQYFGPGTRLTVL.

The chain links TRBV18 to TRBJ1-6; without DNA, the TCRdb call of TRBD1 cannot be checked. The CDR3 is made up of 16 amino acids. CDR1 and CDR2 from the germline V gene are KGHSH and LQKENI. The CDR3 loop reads CASSPRGTALSSPLHF.

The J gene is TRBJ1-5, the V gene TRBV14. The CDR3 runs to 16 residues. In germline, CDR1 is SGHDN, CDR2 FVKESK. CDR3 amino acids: CASSQERGAGNQPQHF. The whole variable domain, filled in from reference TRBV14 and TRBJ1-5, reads EAGVTQFPSHSVIEKGQTVTLRCDPISGHDNLYWYRRVMGKEIKFLLHFVKESKQDESGMPNNRFLAERTGGTYSTLKVQPAELEDSGVYFCASSQERGAGNQPQHFGDGTRLSIL.

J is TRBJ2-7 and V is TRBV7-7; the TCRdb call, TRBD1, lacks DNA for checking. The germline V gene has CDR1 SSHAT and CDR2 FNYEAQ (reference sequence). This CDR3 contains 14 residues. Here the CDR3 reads CASKGDGSFNEQYF. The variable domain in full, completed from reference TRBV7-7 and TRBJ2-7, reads GAGVSQSPRYKVTKRGQDVTLRCDPISSHATLYWYQQALGQGPEFLTYFNYEAQPDKSGLPSDRFSAERPEGSISTLTIQRTEQRDSAMYRCASKGDGSFNEQYFGPGTRLTVT.

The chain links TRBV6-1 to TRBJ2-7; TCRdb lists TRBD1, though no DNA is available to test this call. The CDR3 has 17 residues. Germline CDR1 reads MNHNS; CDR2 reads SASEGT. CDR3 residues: CASSQTRGWGVPYEQYF.

CDR3: CASSHPAREQFF. The chain combines TRBV7-2 with TRBJ2-1; TCRdb names TRBD1, which stays unverified in the absence of DNA. Germline assignment: CDR1 SGHTA and CDR2 FQGNSA. The CDR3 is made up of 12 amino acids.

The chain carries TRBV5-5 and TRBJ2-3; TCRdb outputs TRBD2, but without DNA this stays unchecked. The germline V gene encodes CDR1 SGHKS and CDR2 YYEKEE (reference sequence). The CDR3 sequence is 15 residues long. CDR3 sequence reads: CASSGSGARTDTQYF. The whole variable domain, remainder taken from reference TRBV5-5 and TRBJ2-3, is DAGVTQSPTHLIKTRGQQVTLRCSPISGHKSVSWYQQVLGQGPQFIFQYYEKEERGRGNFPDRFSARQFPNYSSELNVNALLLGDSALYLCASSGSGARTDTQYFGPGTRLTVL.

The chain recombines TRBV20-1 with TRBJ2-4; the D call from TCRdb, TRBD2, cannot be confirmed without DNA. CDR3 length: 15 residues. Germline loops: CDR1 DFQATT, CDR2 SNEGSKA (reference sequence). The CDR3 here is CSARVIAGAKNIQYF.

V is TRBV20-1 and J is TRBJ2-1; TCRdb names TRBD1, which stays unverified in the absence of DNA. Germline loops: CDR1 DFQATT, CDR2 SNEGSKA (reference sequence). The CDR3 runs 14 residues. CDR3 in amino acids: CSALTGGGGNEQFF.

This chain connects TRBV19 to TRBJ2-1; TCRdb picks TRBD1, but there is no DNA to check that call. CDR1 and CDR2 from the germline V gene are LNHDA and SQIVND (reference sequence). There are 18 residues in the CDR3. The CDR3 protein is CASSMVGLGGGSYNEQFF.

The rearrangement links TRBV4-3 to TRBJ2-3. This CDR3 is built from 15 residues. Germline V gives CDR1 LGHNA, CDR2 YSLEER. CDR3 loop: CASSQDLTLGDTQYF.

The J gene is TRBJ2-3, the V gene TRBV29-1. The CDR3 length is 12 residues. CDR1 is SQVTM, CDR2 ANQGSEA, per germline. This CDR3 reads CSAGTGTDTQYF.